This is a list of T cell receptor beta chains from one sample in a study of cytomegalovirus exposure and HLA in healthy donors. TCRdb's table, derived via immunoSEQ multiplex PCR, lists solely in-frame clones and lacks some. The sample gives approximately 220,000 clones, roughly 83% of which show up once; around an eighth is in the top ten. Sample: PBMCs. All receptors derive from a woman aged 25 to 39 in good health and CMV-seropositive. CDR3s include the opening cysteine and the closing phenylalanine or tryptophan. The D gene is left open where the match is weak. Size is stated for part of the rows, as once, few or many counts, or as a class when the clone is expanded.

length,V,D,J,size,CDR3,DNA
14,TRBV28,NA,TRBJ1-1,few,CASSPLGTNTEAFF,TGTGCCAGCAGTCCCTTGGGAACGAACACTGAAGCTTTCTTT
16,TRBV4-1,TRBD1,TRBJ1-4,NA,CASSQGGTGANEKLFF,TGCGCCAGCAGCCAAGGTGGGACAGGGGCGAATGAAAAACTGTTTTTT
14,TRBV5-1,NA,TRBJ2-3,NA,CASSLEVRTDTQYF,TGCGCCAGCAGCTTGGAAGTCCGCACAGATACGCAGTATTTT
13,TRBV11-3,NA,TRBJ2-5,NA,CASSLGASQTQYF,TGTGCCAGCAGCTTAGGGGCTAGCCAGACCCAGTACTTC
16,TRBV6-6,NA,TRBJ2-7,NA,CASSYAAPLRSYEQYF,TGTGCCAGCAGTTACGCAGCCCCTTTAAGGTCCTACGAGCAGTACTTC
15,TRBV6-5,NA,TRBJ2-7,NA,CASSYVRTSTYEQYF,TGTGCCAGCAGTTACGTAAGGACTTCAACCTACGAGCAGTACTTC
14,TRBV7-9,NA,TRBJ2-7,NA,CASSLGTASYEQYF,TGTGCCAGCAGCTTAGGGACAGCTTCCTACGAGCAGTACTTC
13,TRBV11-2,NA,TRBJ2-2,NA,CASSLSQTGELFF,TGTGCCAGCAGCTTATCTCAGACCGGGGAGCTGTTTTTT
15,TRBV5-1,NA,TRBJ2-1,NA,CASSLEGKSYNEQFF,TGCGCCAGCAGCTTGGAGGGGAAATCCTACAATGAGCAGTTCTTC
12,TRBV2,NA,TRBJ2-7,NA,CASRDLSYEQYF,TGTGCCAGCAGGGACTTATCTTACGAGCAGTACTTC
12,TRBV29-1,NA,TRBJ1-1,NA,CSVEWGNTEAFF,TGCAGCGTTGAGTGGGGGAACACTGAAGCTTTCTTT
17,TRBV4-1,TRBD1,TRBJ1-2,NA,CASSFPSTGDGNYGYTF,TGCGCCAGCAGCTTTCCATCGACAGGGGACGGAAACTATGGCTACACCTTC
14,TRBV9,NA,TRBJ1-4,NA,CASSPWEWAEKLFF,TGTGCCAGCTCCCCATGGGAATGGGCTGAAAAACTGTTTTTT
16,TRBV27,TRBD2,TRBJ2-2,NA,CASSLGLAGVTGELFF,TGTGCCAGCAGTTTGGGACTAGCGGGAGTTACCGGGGAGCTGTTTTTT
15,TRBV6-5,NA,TRBJ1-2,few,CASSYYLRPQDGYTF,TGTGCCAGCAGTTACTATTTGCGTCCCCAGGATGGCTACACCTTC
15,TRBV11-1,NA,TRBJ2-7,NA,CASSPGGGRFYEQYF,TGTGCCAGCAGCCCCGGGGGCGGGAGATTCTACGAGCAGTACTTC
19,TRBV6-1,NA,TRBJ2-6,NA,CASSADPGIWDSGANVLTF,TGTGCCAGCAGTGCCGATCCAGGGATTTGGGACTCTGGGGCCAACGTCCTGACTTTC
13,TRBV7-2,NA,TRBJ2-2,few,CASSQGGLGELFF,TGTGCCAGCAGCCAAGGAGGGCTCGGGGAGCTGTTTTTT
16,TRBV9,TRBD2,TRBJ2-1,NA,CASSTRLAGGIREQFF,TGTGCCAGCAGCACCCGACTAGCGGGAGGAATCCGGGAGCAGTTCTTC
13,TRBV30,NA,TRBJ1-2,NA,CAWSVGGDDGYTF,TGTGCCTGGAGTGTGGGGGGAGACGATGGCTACACCTTC
15,TRBV18,TRBD2,TRBJ2-1,once,CASSSGLAGVPEQFF,TGTGCCAGCTCATCCGGACTAGCGGGAGTACCTGAGCAGTTCTTC
15,TRBV4-2,NA,TRBJ1-4,many,CASSQDNAGPEKLFF,TGTGCCAGCAGCCAAGATAATGCAGGTCCCGAAAAACTGTTTTTT
13,TRBV7-9,NA,TRBJ1-2,NA,CASSLTGGYGYTF,TGTGCCAGCAGCTTAACGGGGGGGTATGGCTACACCTTC
14,TRBV28,NA,TRBJ2-1,NA,CASKGTGRGDEQFF,TGTGCCAGCAAGGGGACAGGGCGGGGGGATGAGCAGTTCTTC
19,TRBV5-1,TRBD2,TRBJ2-1,few,CASSSTGLASPSSYNEQFF,TGCGCCAGCAGCTCGACGGGACTAGCGAGCCCGAGCTCCTACAATGAGCAGTTCTTC
15,TRBV27,NA,TRBJ1-2,NA,CASSPTGELIYGYTF,TGTGCCAGCAGTCCCACAGGAGAACTCATATATGGCTACACCTTC
13,TRBV28,NA,TRBJ1-4,NA,CAVNRATNEKLFF,TGTGCCGTAAACAGAGCAACTAATGAAAAACTGTTTTTT
11,TRBV5-4,NA,TRBJ1-2,NA,CASSKTDSGTF,TGTGCCAGCAGCAAGACGGACTCGGGCACCTTC
14,TRBV27,TRBD1,TRBJ1-2,once,CASSSTGGGYGYTF,TGTGCCAGCAGTTCCACAGGGGGAGGCTATGGCTACACCTTC
13,TRBV19,NA,TRBJ1-2,few,CASSIVGGNGYTF,TGTGCCAGTAGTATAGTAGGGGGGAATGGCTACACCTTC
15,TRBV11-3,TRBD1,TRBJ1-1,NA,CASSLGQGAWAEAFF,TGTGCCAGCAGCTTAGGACAGGGGGCATGGGCTGAAGCTTTCTTT
20,TRBV28,TRBD1,TRBJ1-5,NA,CASSFISRQGLSGGNQPQHF,TGTGCCAGCAGTTTTATTTCCCGACAGGGTTTATCGGGAGGCAATCAGCCCCAGCATTTT
14,TRBV5-1,NA,TRBJ1-1,NA,CASSLSTMNTEAFF,TGCGCCAGCAGCTTGAGCACCATGAACACTGAAGCTTTCTTT
14,TRBV29-1,TRBD2,TRBJ2-1,NA,CSVLAENSYNEQFF,TGCAGCGTTCTAGCGGAGAATTCCTACAATGAGCAGTTCTTC
16,TRBV28,NA,TRBJ1-2,NA,CASRDPGTYLGYGYTF,TGTGCCAGCAGAGATCCGGGGACATATCTCGGGTATGGCTACACCTTC
16,TRBV11-2,TRBD1,TRBJ1-4,once,CASSQTGGATNEKLFF,TGTGCCAGCAGCCAAACAGGGGGGGCAACTAATGAAAAACTGTTTTTT
14,TRBV4-3,NA,TRBJ1-2,few,CASSQDVGYYGYTF,TGCGCCAGCAGCCAAGATGTGGGATACTATGGCTACACCTTC
10,TRBV29-1,NA,TRBJ1-1,NA,CSVSGTEAFF,TGCAGCGTTTCGGGCACTGAAGCTTTCTTT
17,TRBV7-6,TRBD2,TRBJ2-1,NA,CASSPWTSGSSYNEQFF,TGTGCCAGCAGCCCATGGACTAGCGGGAGCTCCTACAATGAGCAGTTCTTC
16,TRBV5-1,TRBD2,TRBJ2-3,NA,CASSQALAGGPDTQYF,TGCGCCAGCAGCCAGGCACTAGCGGGAGGGCCGGATACGCAGTATTTT
16,TRBV27,NA,TRBJ1-1,NA,CASSLSRGRGNTEAFF,TGTGCCAGCAGTTTATCGAGGGGGAGGGGGAACACTGAAGCTTTCTTT
12,TRBV5-6,NA,TRBJ1-2,NA,CASSRGQYGYTF,TGTGCCAGCAGCCGAGGACAGTATGGCTACACCTTC
14,TRBV30,TRBD1,TRBJ2-2,NA,CAWSRPDRAGELFF,TGTGCCTGGTCGAGACCTGACAGGGCCGGGGAGCTGTTTTTT
15,TRBV5-1,TRBD1,TRBJ2-7,NA,CASSFQGDTFYEQYF,TGCGCCAGCAGCTTCCAGGGGGACACTTTCTACGAGCAGTACTTC
16,TRBV28,NA,TRBJ2-7,NA,CASSRPSGGHYYEQYF,TGTGCCAGCAGTCGTCCTTCGGGGGGCCACTATTACGAGCAGTACTTC
13,TRBV7-3,NA,TRBJ2-7,NA,CASSLARDYEQYF,TGTGCCAGCAGCTTAGCCCGGGACTACGAGCAGTACTTC
20,TRBV5-1,TRBD2,TRBJ2-1,NA,CASSEKRLAGNVPRYNEQFF,TGCGCCAGCTCCGAAAAGAGACTAGCGGGAAACGTCCCTAGATACAATGAGCAGTTCTTC
16,TRBV9,TRBD1,TRBJ2-1,NA,CASSIMDRGTGNEQFF,TGTGCCAGCAGCATTATGGACAGGGGTACTGGCAATGAGCAGTTCTTC